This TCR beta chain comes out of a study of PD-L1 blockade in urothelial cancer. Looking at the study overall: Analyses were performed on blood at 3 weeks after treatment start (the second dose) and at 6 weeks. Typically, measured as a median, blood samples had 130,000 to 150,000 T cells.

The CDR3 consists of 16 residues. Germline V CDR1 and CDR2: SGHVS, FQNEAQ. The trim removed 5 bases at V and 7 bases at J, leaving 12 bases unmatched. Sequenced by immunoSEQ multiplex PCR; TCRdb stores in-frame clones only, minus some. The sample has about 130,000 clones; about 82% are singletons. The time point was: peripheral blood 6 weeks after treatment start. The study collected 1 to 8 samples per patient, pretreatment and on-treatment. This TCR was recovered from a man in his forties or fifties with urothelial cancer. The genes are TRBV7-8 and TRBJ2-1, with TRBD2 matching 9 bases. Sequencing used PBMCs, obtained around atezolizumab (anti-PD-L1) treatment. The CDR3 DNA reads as TGTGCCAGCAGCCACCTTATAGCGGGAGTAAGGAATGAGCAGTTCTTC. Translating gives CASSHLIAGVRNEQFF. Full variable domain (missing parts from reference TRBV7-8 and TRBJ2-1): GAGVSQSPRYKVAKRGQDVALRCDPISGHVSLFWYQQALGQGPEFLTYFQNEAQLDKSGLPSDRFFAERPEGSVSTLKIQRTQQEDSAVYLCASSHLIAGVRNEQFFGPGTRLTVL.